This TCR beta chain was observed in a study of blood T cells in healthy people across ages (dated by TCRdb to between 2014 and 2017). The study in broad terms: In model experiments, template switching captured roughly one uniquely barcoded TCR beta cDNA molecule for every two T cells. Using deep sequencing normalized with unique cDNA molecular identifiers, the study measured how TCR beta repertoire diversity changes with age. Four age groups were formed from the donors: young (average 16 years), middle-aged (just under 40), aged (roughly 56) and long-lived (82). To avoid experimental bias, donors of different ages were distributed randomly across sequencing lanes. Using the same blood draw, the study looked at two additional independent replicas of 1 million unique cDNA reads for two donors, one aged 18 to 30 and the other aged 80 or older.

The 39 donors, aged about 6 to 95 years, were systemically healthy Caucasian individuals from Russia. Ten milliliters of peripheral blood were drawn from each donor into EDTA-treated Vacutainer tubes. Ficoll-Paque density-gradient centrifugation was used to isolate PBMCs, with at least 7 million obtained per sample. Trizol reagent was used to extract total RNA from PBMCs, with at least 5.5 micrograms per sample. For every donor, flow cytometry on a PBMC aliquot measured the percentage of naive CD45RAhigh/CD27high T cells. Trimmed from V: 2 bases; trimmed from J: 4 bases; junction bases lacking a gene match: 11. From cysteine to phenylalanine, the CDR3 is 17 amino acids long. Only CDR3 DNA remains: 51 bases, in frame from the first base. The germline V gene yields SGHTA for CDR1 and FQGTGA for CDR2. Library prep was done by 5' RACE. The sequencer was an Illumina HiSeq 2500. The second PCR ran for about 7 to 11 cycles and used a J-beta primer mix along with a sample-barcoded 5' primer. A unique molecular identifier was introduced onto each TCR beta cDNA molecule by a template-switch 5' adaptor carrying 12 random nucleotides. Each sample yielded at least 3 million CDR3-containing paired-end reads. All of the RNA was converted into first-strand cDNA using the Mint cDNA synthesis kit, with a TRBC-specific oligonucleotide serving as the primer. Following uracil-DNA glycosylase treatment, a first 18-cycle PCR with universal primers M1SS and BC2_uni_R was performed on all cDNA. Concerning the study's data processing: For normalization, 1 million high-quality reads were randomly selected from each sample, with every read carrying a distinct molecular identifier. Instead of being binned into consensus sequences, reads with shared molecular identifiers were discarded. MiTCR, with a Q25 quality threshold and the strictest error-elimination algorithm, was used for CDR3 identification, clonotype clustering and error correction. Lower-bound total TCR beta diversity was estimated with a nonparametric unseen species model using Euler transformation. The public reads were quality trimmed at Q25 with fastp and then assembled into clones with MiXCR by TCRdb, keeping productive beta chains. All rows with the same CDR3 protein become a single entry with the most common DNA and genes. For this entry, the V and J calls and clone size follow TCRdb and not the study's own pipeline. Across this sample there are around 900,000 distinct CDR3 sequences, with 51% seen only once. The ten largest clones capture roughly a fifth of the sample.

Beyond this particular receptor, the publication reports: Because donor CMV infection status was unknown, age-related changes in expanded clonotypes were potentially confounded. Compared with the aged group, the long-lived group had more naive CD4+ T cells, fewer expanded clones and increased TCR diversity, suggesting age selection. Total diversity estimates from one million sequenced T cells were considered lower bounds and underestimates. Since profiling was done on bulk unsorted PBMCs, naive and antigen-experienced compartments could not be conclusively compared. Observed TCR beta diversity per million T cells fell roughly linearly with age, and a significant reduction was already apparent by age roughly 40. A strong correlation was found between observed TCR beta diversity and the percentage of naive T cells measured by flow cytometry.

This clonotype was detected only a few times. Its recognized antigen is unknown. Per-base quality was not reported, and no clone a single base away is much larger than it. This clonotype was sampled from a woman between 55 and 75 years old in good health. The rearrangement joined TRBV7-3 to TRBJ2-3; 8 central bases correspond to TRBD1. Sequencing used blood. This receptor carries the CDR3 CASSLGFWTGTPDTQYF. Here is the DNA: TGTGCCAGCAGCTTAGGGTTCTGGACAGGGACCCCAGATACGCAGTATTTT.